This paragraph reports one T cell receptor (beta chain). The data originate from a study of control samples from healthy donors and cancer patients. This table comes from immunoSEQ multiplex PCR, and its TCRdb copy is limited to in-frame clones, with some not included. Of approximately 100,000 clones listed, about 91% are singletons. Germline CDR1 is SEHNR and CDR2 is FQNEAQ (reference sequence). Trimming removed 4 bases from V and 7 bases from J; junction bases left unmatched: 9. This CDR3 region has 15 residues. The TCR was taken from a man under 40 in good health. The sample taken for sequencing was blood. The chain combines TRBV7-9 with TRBJ1-5; 8 bases are shared with TRBD1. The CDR3 spells CASSSPGQEGQPQHF. The CDR3 bases are TGTGCCAGCAGCTCCCCGGGACAGGAGGGGCAGCCCCAGCATTTT.